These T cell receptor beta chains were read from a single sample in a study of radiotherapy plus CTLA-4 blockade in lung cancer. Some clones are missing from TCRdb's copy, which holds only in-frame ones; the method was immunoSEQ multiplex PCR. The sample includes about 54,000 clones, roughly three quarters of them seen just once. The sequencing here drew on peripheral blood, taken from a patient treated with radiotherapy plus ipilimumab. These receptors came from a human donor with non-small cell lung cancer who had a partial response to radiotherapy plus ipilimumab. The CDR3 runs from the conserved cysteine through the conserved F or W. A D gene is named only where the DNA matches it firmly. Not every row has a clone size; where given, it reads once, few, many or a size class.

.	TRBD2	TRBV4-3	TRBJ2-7	CASSRTSGGAYEQYF	TGCGCCAGCAGCAGAACTAGCGGGGGGGCCTACGAGCAGTACTTC
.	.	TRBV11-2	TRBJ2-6	CASSPRTAFSSGANVLTF	TGTGCCAGCAGCCCGAGGACAGCCTTCAGCTCTGGGGCCAACGTCCTGACTTTC
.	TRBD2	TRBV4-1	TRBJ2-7	CASSQDHGGASYEQYF	TGCGCCAGCAGCCAAGATCACGGGGGGGCATCCTACGAGCAGTACTTC
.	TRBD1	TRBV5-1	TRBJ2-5	CASSTTGGETQYF	TGCGCCAGCAGCACGACAGGGGGCGAGACCCAGTACTTC
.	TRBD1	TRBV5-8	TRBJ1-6	CASSQGQGWDSPLHF	TGTGCCAGCAGCCAGGGACAGGGCTGGGATTCACCCCTCCACTTT
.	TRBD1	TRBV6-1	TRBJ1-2	CASSRGDSNYGYTF	TGTGCCAGCAGTAGAGGGGACAGCAACTATGGCTACACCTTC
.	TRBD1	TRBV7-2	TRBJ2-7	CASTPGTGPYEQYF	TGTGCCAGCACCCCCGGGACAGGGCCCTACGAGCAGTACTTC
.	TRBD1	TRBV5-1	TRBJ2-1	CVSSLVPLSPFTGQGANEQFF	TGCGTCAGCAGCTTGGTTCCCCTTTCTCCTTTCACGGGACAGGGAGCAAATGAGCAGTTCTTC
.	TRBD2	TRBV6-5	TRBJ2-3	CASSYWGEGDTQYF	TGTGCCAGCAGTTATTGGGGGGAGGGGGATACGCAGTATTTT
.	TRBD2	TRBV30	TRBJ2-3	CAWSVEVAGGDRRDTQYF	TGTGCCTGGAGTGTAGAGGTAGCGGGGGGCGATCGGAGAGATACGCAGTATTTT
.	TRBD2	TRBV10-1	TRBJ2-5	CASSESGRETQYF	TGCGCCAGCAGTGAGTCCGGGAGGGAGACCCAGTACTTC
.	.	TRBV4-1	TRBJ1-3	CASSQDLNTIYF	TGCGCCAGCAGCCAAGACCTTAACACCATATATTTT
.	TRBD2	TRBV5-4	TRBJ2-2	CASSPGLAGNTGELFF	TGTGCCAGCAGCCCGGGACTAGCGGGTAACACCGGGGAGCTGTTTTTT
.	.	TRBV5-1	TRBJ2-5	CASSLASRVQETQYF	TGCGCCAGCAGCTTGGCCTCCAGGGTTCAAGAGACCCAGTACTTC
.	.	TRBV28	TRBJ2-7	CASSPHYEQYF	TGTGCCAGCAGTCCCCACTACGAGCAGTACTTC
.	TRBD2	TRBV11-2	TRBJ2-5	CASSRGGRQETQYF	TGTGCCAGCAGCCGCGGGGGACGGCAAGAGACCCAGTACTTC
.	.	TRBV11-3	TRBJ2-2	CASSLSSGTGELFF	TGTGCCAGCAGCTTAAGTTCCGGCACCGGGGAGCTGTTTTTT
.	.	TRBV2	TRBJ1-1	CASSETGPTEAFF	TGTGCCAGCAGTGAAACAGGGCCGACTGAAGCTTTCTTT
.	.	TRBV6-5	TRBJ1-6	CASSYSQAHSPLHF	TGTGCCAGCAGTTACTCCCAGGCCCATTCACCCCTCCACTTT
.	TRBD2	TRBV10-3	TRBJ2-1	CAISEPGTSGTRSYNEQFF	TGTGCCATCAGTGAGCCTGGGACTAGCGGGACCCGCTCCTACAATGAGCAGTTCTTC
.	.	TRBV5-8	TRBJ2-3	CASSFGGNQGADTQYF	TGTGCCAGCAGCTTCGGTGGAAACCAAGGGGCAGATACGCAGTATTTT
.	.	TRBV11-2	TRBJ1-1	CASSSIQGLFMNTEAFF	TGTGCCAGCAGCTCGATCCAGGGGCTATTCATGAACACTGAAGCTTTCTTT
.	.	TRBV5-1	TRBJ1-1	CASSVLGQRRLMNTEAFF	TGCGCCAGCAGCGTATTAGGACAGCGACGACTTATGAACACTGAAGCTTTCTTT
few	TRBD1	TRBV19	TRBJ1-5	CASNTGVGPQHF	TGTGCCAGTAACACAGGGGTCGGACCCCAGCATTTT
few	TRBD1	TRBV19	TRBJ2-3	CASTPGTGFTDTQYF	TGTGCCAGTACCCCTGGGACAGGGTTCACAGATACGCAGTATTTT
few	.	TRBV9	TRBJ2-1	CASSVGGRDEQFF	TGTGCCAGCAGCGTAGGGGGGCGAGATGAGCAGTTCTTC
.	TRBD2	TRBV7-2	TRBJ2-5	CASSFRGGDGETQYF	TGTGCCAGCAGCTTCCGCGGGGGGGATGGAGAGACCCAGTACTTC
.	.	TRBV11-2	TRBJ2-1	CASRSAGTATYNEQFF	TGTGCCAGCAGGTCCGCCGGGACTGCCACCTACAATGAGCAGTTCTTC
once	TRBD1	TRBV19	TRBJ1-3	CASTTQGAPGNTIYF	TGTGCCAGTACCACCCAGGGGGCTCCAGGAAACACCATATATTTT
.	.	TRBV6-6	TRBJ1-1	CASSYHPGSTEAFF	TGTGCCAGCAGTTACCATCCGGGGAGCACTGAAGCTTTCTTT
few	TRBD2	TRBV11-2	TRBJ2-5	CASSFRTSGILQETQYF	TGTGCCAGCAGCTTCCGGACTAGCGGTATACTCCAAGAGACCCAGTACTTC
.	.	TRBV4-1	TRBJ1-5	CASSQDGAGKSQPQHF	TGCGCCAGCAGCCAAGATGGCGCAGGGAAAAGTCAGCCCCAGCATTTT
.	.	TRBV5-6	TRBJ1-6	CASSAGIWRVDSPLHF	TGTGCCAGCAGCGCGGGGATTTGGAGGGTGGATTCACCCCTCCACTTT
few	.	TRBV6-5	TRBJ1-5	CASSEVGVQPQHF	TGTGCCAGCAGTGAAGTCGGTGTTCAGCCCCAGCATTTT
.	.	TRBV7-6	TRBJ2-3	CASSLSVSTDTQYF	TGTGCCAGCAGCTTATCCGTAAGCACAGATACGCAGTATTTT
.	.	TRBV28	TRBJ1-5	CASSLLPAGSNQPQHF	TGTGCCAGCAGTTTACTCCCGGCCGGGAGCAATCAGCCCCAGCATTTT
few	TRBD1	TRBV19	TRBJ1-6	CASSPRDRDNSPLHF	TGTGCCAGTAGTCCCCGGGACAGGGACAATTCACCCCTCCACTTT
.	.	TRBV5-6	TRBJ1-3	CASSLSRHSTIYF	TGTGCCAGCAGCTTATCTCGACATTCCACCATATATTTT
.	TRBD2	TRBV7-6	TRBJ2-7	CASSSRGLAGEQYF	TGTGCCAGCAGCTCCCGGGGACTAGCCGGGGAGCAGTACTTC
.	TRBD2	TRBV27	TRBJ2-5	CASGRLAGGRGAQYF	TGTGCCAGCGGACGACTAGCGGGGGGCCGGGGGGCCCAGTACTTC
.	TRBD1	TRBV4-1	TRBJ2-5	CASSLRTGGGLETQYF	TGCGCCAGCAGCCTAAGAACAGGGGGTGGTTTGGAGACCCAGTACTTC
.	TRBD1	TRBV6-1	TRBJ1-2	CASSEAPTGVGGYTF	TGTGCCAGCAGTGAAGCCCCAACAGGGGTGGGGGGCTACACCTTC
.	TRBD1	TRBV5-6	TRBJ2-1	CASSIRLTGAVEQFF	TGTGCCAGCAGCATACGACTGACAGGGGCGGTCGAGCAGTTCTTC
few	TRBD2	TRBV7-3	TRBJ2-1	CASSLRSGGTGNEQFF	TGTGCCAGCAGCTTAAGGTCGGGGGGGACCGGGAATGAGCAGTTCTTC
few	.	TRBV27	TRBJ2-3	CASSRRGGTDTQYF	TGTGCCAGCAGCAGGAGGGGTGGCACAGATACGCAGTATTTT
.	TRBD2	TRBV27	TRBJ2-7	CATRTGGGLDEQYF	TGTGCCACCCGTACGGGGGGGGGCCTCGACGAGCAGTACTTC
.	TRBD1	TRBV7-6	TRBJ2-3	CASSLIATGGWADTQYF	TGTGCCAGCAGCTTAATAGCCACAGGGGGCTGGGCAGATACGCAGTATTTT
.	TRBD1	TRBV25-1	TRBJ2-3	CASSEFRGPGATDTQYF	TGTGCCAGCAGTGAGTTCAGGGGGCCCGGGGCCACAGATACGCAGTATTTT
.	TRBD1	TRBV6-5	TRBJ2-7	CASSSGTGGLEQYF	TGTGCCAGCAGCTCCGGGACAGGGGGTCTCGAGCAGTACTTC
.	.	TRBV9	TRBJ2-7	CASSAEASSYEQYF	TGTGCCAGCAGCGCGGAGGCCAGCTCCTACGAGCAGTACTTC
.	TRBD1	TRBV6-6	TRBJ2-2	CASSYRQGGELFF	TGTGCCAGCAGTTACCGACAGGGCGGAGAGCTGTTTTTT
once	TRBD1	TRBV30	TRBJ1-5	CAWSVRTGLQPQHF	TGTGCCTGGAGTGTTAGGACAGGCCTTCAGCCCCAGCATTTT
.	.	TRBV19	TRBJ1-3	CASSITGSGNTIYF	TGTGCCAGTAGTATAACAGGCTCTGGAAACACCATATATTTT
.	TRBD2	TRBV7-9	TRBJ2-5	CASNQGSGGETQYF	TGTGCCAGCAACCAAGGGAGCGGGGGAGAGACCCAGTACTTC
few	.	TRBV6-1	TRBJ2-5	CASSERRPQETQYF	TGTGCCAGCAGTGAAAGGCGGCCCCAAGAGACCCAGTACTTC